Following are 21 T cell receptor beta chains from one sample sequenced in a study of prognosis after radiotherapy for stage I lung cancer. Using two-round multiplex PCR, the authors amplified TCR beta CDR3 from genomic DNA. Round one of PCR was performed, and it used primers specific to each TRBV and TRBJ gene. TCRdb processed the multiplex PCR reads anew with MiXCR; each CDR3 protein has one entry. Of 30,000 or so distinct CDR3 sequences listed, around a third are singletons. The specimen was PBMCs, collected before or after stereotactic body radiation therapy (not recorded which). The receptors originated from a donor of 50 years or more with non-small cell lung cancer.

On this clonotype: This likely traces to a read error, being one base from a far larger clone. V gene TRBV6-1 combines with J gene TRBJ2-4; 9 bases line up with TRBD1. Per the germline V gene, CDR1 is MNHNS and CDR2 is SASEGT. This CDR3 is built from 13 residues. The CDR3 sequence is CASRPQGQGSLSF. CDR3 bases: TGTGCCAGCAGACCCCAGGGACAGGGTTCGTTGTCCTTC.

This clonotype was seen at least ten times. The chain has TRBV6-1 and TRBJ2-1, with a possible D match to TRBD1 (5 bases). Trimming removed 4 bases from V and 7 bases from J, with 20 bases in between. There are 16 residues in the CDR3. Per the germline V gene, CDR1 is MNHNS and CDR2 is SASEGT. The CDR3 bases are TGTGCCAGCAGTGGCACAGGCGTGAGACTCAGGAATGAGCAGTTCTTC. Its translation: CASSGTGVRLRNEQFF.

This clonotype was detected ten times or more. This may come from a read error, since a much larger clone is one base off. This chain connects TRBV20-1 to TRBJ1-5, with no clear D. CDR3 length: 14 amino acids. Germline V CDR1 and CDR2: DFQATT, SNEGSKA (reference sequence). With 1 base removed from V and 2 bases from J, the gap between germline ends came to 9 bases. The CDR3: CSARAGSGNQPQHF. The CDR3, as DNA: TGCAGTGCTAGAGCCGGGTCTGGCAATCAGCCCCAGCATTTT.

The gene calls are TRBV12-3 or TRBV12-4 and TRBJ2-7; D gene unclear. The length of the CDR3 is 13 residues. The V and J ends lost 4 bases and 3 bases respectively, with 10 bases between them. CDR3 DNA: TGTGCCAGCAGTTGGTGTCTTCACTACGAGCAGTACTTC. Amino acids: CASSWCLHYEQYF.

V gene TRBV6-2 or TRBV6-3 combines with J gene TRBJ2-1; D gene uncertain. The germline CDR1 and CDR2 sequences are MNHEY and SVGEGT. The CDR3 loop spans 14 amino acids. V was cut by 5 bases and J by 5 bases, with 13 bases left in between. This chain's CDR3 is CASSQQAENNEQFF. Here the CDR3 DNA reads TGTGCCAGCAGTCAGCAGGCGGAAAACAATGAGCAGTTCTTC.

This clonotype was found many times. The chain links TRBV10-3 to TRBJ2-7, with D uncertain. CDR1 is ENHRY and CDR2 is SYGVKD in the germline V gene. The length of the CDR3 is 13 residues. With 6 bases removed from V and 4 bases from J, the gap between germline ends came to 13 bases. The CDR3 nucleotides read TGTGCCATCAGGACCGGGCCACTATACGAGCAGTACTTC. This translates into CAIRTGPLYEQYF.

In this sample, this clonotype turned up many times. This rearrangement joins TRBV24-1 to TRBJ2-2, with 7 positions matching TRBD1. The trim removed 2 bases at V and 2 bases at J, leaving 4 bases unmatched. CDR3 length: 16 amino acids. The germline V gene encodes CDR1 KGHDR and CDR2 SFDVKD. CDR3 region: CATSDYGTANTGELFF. CDR3 DNA sequence: TGTGCCACCAGTGATTACGGGACAGCCAACACCGGGGAGCTGTTTTTT.

The gene calls are TRBV19 and TRBJ1-1, with D possibly being TRBD1 (5 bases). The CDR3 runs 15 residues. Looked up from germline, CDR1 is LNHDA and CDR2 is SQIVND (reference sequence). The ends were cut back, 5 bases at V and 4 bases at J, with 17 bases in the middle. CDR3 DNA: TGTGCCAGTAGTCTTGGGGGGGTCGCCCGCACTGAAGCTTTCTTT. Translating it yields CASSLGGVARTEAFF.

This clonotype was detected ten times or more. V and J are TRBV30 and TRBJ1-6, with no clear D. V gave up 0 bases and J gave up 9 bases, with 9 bases separating them. In germline, CDR1 is GTSNPN, CDR2 SVGIG (reference sequence). The CDR3 extends over 13 amino acids. CDR3 DNA sequence: TGTGCCTGGAGTGTAGGGCGGGGTTCACCCCTCCACTTT. Translation gives CAWSVGRGSPLHF.

J is TRBJ1-5 and V is TRBV5-1; no clear D gene. The germline CDR1 and CDR2 sequences are SGHRS and YFSETQ. V was trimmed by 5 bases and J by 3 bases, leaving 9 bases between them. The CDR3 spans 13 residues. This chain's CDR3 is CASSYWDNQPQHF. In nucleotides, the CDR3 is TGCGCCAGCAGTTATTGGGACAATCAGCCCCAGCATTTT.

As concerns this clonotype: A much larger clone lies a single base off, so this may be a read error. CDR3 region: CASRRGMVGGVAADTQYF. The CDR3 DNA reads TGTGCCAGCAGGCGCGGGATGGTCGGCGGGGTGGCGGCAGATACGCAGTATTTT. The chain is built from TRBV2 and TRBJ2-3; weak D call: TRBD2 (6 bases). The germline CDR1 and CDR2 sequences are SNHLY and FYNNEI. The CDR3 has 18 residues. The V end was cut by 6 bases, the J end by 4 bases, with 26 bases between. Looking up the rest from reference TRBV2 and TRBJ2-3 gives the full variable domain: EPEVTQTPSHQVTQMGQEVILRCVPISNHLYFYWYRQILGQKVEFLVSFYNNEISEKSEIFDDQFSVERPDGSNFTLKIRSTKLEDSAMYFCASRRGMVGGVAADTQYFGPGTRLTVL.

There are many counts of this clonotype. J is TRBJ2-7 and V is TRBV19; 12 positions match TRBD2. CDR3 length: 16 residues. The V gene end was trimmed by 1 base and the J gene end by 6 bases; junction bases not matched to a gene: 7. Germline assignment: CDR1 LNHDA and CDR2 SQIVND (reference sequence). This CDR3 is CASSIAATSGSGEQYF. DNA of the CDR3: TGTGCCAGTAGTATAGCTGCGACTAGCGGGAGTGGCGAGCAGTACTTC.

This clonotype was detected many times. The CDR3 is CATSDYSRTGGGYTF. DNA of the CDR3: TGTGCCACCAGTGATTATTCTCGGACAGGGGGAGGCTACACCTTC. V and J are TRBV24-1 and TRBJ1-2; 10 bases are shared with TRBD1. Germline lookup yields CDR1 KGHDR and CDR2 SFDVKD. The V and J ends lost 2 bases and 8 bases, in that order; junction bases with no gene match: 7. The CDR3 extends over 15 amino acids.

The rearrangement links TRBV27 to TRBJ2-7; no reliable D call. V lost 6 bases and J lost 3, with 15 bases in between. CDR1 is MNHEY, CDR2 SMNVEV, per germline (reference sequence). There are 14 residues in the CDR3. CDR3 nucleotide sequence: TGTGCCAGCAGCGGGTCCCCAATCGTCTACGAGCAGTACTTC. It encodes CASSGSPIVYEQYF.

The V call is TRBV15, the J call TRBJ2-2; D may be TRBD2 (6 bases). Germline-derived CDR1 and CDR2 are LNHNV and YYDKDF (reference sequence). The CDR3 runs 16 residues. V lost 1 base and J 2 bases, leaving 11 bases between the germline ends. In nucleotides, the CDR3 is TGTGCCACCAGCAGAGCGGGGGACCTTAACACCGGGGAGCTGTTTTTT. This translates into CATSRAGDLNTGELFF.

A note on this clonotype: This may come from a read error, since a much larger clone is one base off. The chain recombines TRBV28 with TRBJ2-5; 12 nucleotides agree with TRBD2. The germline gives CDR1 MDHEN, CDR2 SYDVKM. CDR3 length: 15 residues. V lost 6 bases and J lost 5; bases outside the gene matches: 7. CDR3 residues: CASSILAGGFETQYF. The CDR3 nucleotides read TGTGCCAGCAGCATACTAGCGGGGGGCTTCGAGACCCAGTACTTC.

This clonotype was observed at least ten times. The chain joins TRBV29-1 to TRBJ2-3; 7 bases align to TRBD2. CDR1 SQVTM and CDR2 ANQGSEA come from the germline V gene. Losses at the gene ends were 0 bases for V and 9 bases for J; bases not matched to a gene: 12. The CDR3 totals 15 residues. This CDR3 reads CSVEDLLAPVGTQYF. DNA for the CDR3: TGCAGCGTTGAAGATTTACTAGCGCCTGTGGGAACGCAGTATTTT.

This clonotype was seen at least ten times. J is TRBJ2-7 and V is TRBV28; D is perhaps TRBD1 (6 bases). CDR3 length equals 14 residues. Germline values: CDR1 MDHEN, CDR2 SYDVKM. V lost 5 bases to trimming and J lost 2 bases, with 13 bases between them. CDR3 in DNA: TGTGCCAGCAGTAGGGCAGGGGCAACCTACGAGCAGTACTTC. Translating gives CASSRAGATYEQYF.

This clonotype was seen ten or more times. The chain links TRBV19 to TRBJ1-2; D remains ambiguous. The V end lost 5 bases, the J end lost 7 bases, and 17 bases lay between the germline ends. Germline lookup yields CDR1 LNHDA and CDR2 SQIVND (reference sequence). The CDR3 length is 14 residues. The CDR3 spells CASSLRGGEAGYTF. The CDR3 DNA reads as TGTGCCAGTAGTCTTCGAGGCGGGGAGGCTGGCTACACCTTC.

In the case of this clonotype: It differs at one base from a far larger clone, so likely a read error. CDR3 protein: CASSPLAVGGNEQFF. CDR3 sequence (DNA): TGTGCCAGCAGCCCGCTGGCGGTAGGGGGTAATGAGCAGTTCTTC. The rearrangement uses TRBV7-9 and TRBJ2-1; weak D call: TRBD1 (6 bases). Trimming left V 5 bases short and J 7 bases short, with 18 bases between. This CDR3 spans 15 amino acids. The germline gives CDR1 SEHNR, CDR2 FQNEAQ (reference sequence).

This clonotype was seen ten or more times. This chain uses TRBV6-1 with TRBJ1-6; the D is unclear. V was shortened by 7 bases and J by 7 bases, with 11 bases between the two germline ends. This CDR3 has 13 amino acids. Per the germline V gene, CDR1 is MNHNS and CDR2 is SASEGT. In DNA form, the CDR3 reads TGTGCCAGCACCCCTAATCTCAATTCACCCCTCCACTTT. Encoded protein: CASTPNLNSPLHF.